These 22 T cell receptor beta chains originate from one sample sequenced in a study of tumor-infiltrating lymphocytes in primary liver carcinoma. Extraction of RNA together with DNA used about 18-31 mg of unsorted bulk tissue. Priming with a constant-region primer yielded TCR beta cDNA from 400 to 550 ng total RNA. Amplification in three nested multiplex PCR rounds with slightly modified ARM-PCR gave rise to TCR beta libraries. For around 10 cycles apiece, the opening two PCR rounds ran with TRBV1-TRBV30 forward primers and a C-beta reverse primer. Each CDR3 protein gets one entry after TCRdb re-called the multiplex PCR reads with MiXCR. The sample yields 90,000 to 150,000 distinct CDR3 sequences, less than 75% seen once. Input material: tumor-adjacent normal liver tissue. The receptors come from a woman aged 55-69 years with primary liver carcinoma and hepatitis B virus infection.

This clonotype has ten or more counts. The chain recombines TRBV5-1 with TRBJ2-5; D is possibly TRBD1 (6 bases). Trimming took off 3 bases at V and 5 bases at J, with 14 bases between the two ends. The CDR3 length is 14 residues. Germline assignment: CDR1 SGHRS and CDR2 YFSETQ. CDR3 DNA: TGCGCCAGCAGCTCAGGACAGTCAACGGAGACCCAGTACTTC. It yields the protein CASSSGQSTETQYF.

This clonotype counts as medium-sized. This chain joins TRBV11-2 and TRBJ2-3; D possibly matches TRBD1 or TRBD2 (5 bases each). The germline gives CDR1 SGHAT, CDR2 FQNNGV. This CDR3 is 14 amino acids long. V was trimmed by 5 bases and J by 4 bases, leaving 13 bases between them. Here the CDR3 DNA reads TGTGCCAGCAGCCCCGAATTGGGGGCAGATACGCAGTATTTT. Protein product: CASSPELGADTQYF.

DNA for the CDR3: TGCAGTGCTATCCAGCGGGACCAGTACAAGCAGTACTTC. Translating it yields CSAIQRDQYKQYF. V is TRBV20-1 and J is TRBJ2-7, with 7 bases aligning to TRBD2. Trimming at V came to 4 bases and at J to 8 bases, leaving 11 bases not matched to a gene. Germline V CDR1 and CDR2: DFQATT, SNEGSKA (reference sequence). This CDR3 has 13 residues.

Details on this clonotype: Since a much larger clone is just one base distant, this may be a read error. The genes are TRBV28 and TRBJ2-3, with 9 bases matching TRBD2. CDR1 is MDHEN and CDR2 is SYDVKM in the germline V gene. This CDR3 contains 17 residues. V shed 6 bases and J 4 bases; nucleotides not matched to a gene: 14. DNA for the CDR3: TGTGCCAGCAGCCACTGGGGGGGTAGCGGGAGCGCAGATACGCAGTATTTT. Its protein product is CASSHWGGSGSADTQYF. Full variable domain (missing parts from reference TRBV28 and TRBJ2-3): DVKVTQSSRYLVKRTGEKVFLECVQDMDHENMFWYRQDPGLGLRLIYFSYDVKMKEKGDIPEGYSVSREKKERFSLILESASTNQTSMYLCASSHWGGSGSADTQYFGPGTRLTVL.

This clonotype was observed at least ten times. This chain joins TRBV29-1 and TRBJ2-5; no definite D call. Trimming left V 7 bases short and J 4 bases short, with 13 bases between. This CDR3 contains 12 residues. Germline-derived CDR1 and CDR2 are SQVTM and ANQGSEA. CDR3 nucleotides: TGCAGCGGGATGGAGTTTGGAGAGACCCAGTACTTC. It encodes CSGMEFGETQYF.

This clonotype was counted ten times or more. The chain has TRBV28 and TRBJ1-3, with D unclear. Germline assignment: CDR1 MDHEN and CDR2 SYDVKM. The V gene lost 10 bases and the J gene lost 7 bases, with 8 bases spanning the gap. The CDR3 loop spans 10 amino acids. CDR3 sequence reads: CATGYNTIYF. The DNA for the CDR3 is TGTGCCACTGGATACAACACCATATATTTT.

This clonotype was counted many times. The rearrangement joins TRBV5-3 to TRBJ2-5, with 8 bases lining up with TRBD1. TRBV5-3 is an ORF for which the function is uncertain. Germline trimming cut 3 bases from V and 2 bases from J; bases unmatched to any gene: 9. The length of the CDR3 is 16 residues. The CDR3 nucleotides are TGTGCCAGAAGCTCGCGGGACAGGCAAACTCAAGAGACCCAGTACTTC. The encoded protein is CARSSRDRQTQETQYF.

In the case of this clonotype: Sequence at one end of the junction differs from germline and may be a read error. CDR3 amino acids: CSVETPRTGGRHTRELFF. CDR3 bases: TGCAGCGTTGAAACCCCTCGGACAGGCGGGAGGCACACCAGGGAGCTGTTTTTT. The chain carries TRBV29-1 and TRBJ2-2, with D possibly being TRBD2 (8 bases). In germline, CDR1 is SQVTM, CDR2 ANQGSEA. CDR3 length: 18 amino acids.

The rearrangement joins TRBV6-1 to TRBJ2-4; TRBD2 matches at 9 bases. This CDR3 is 18 amino acids long. Per germline, CDR1 MNHNS and CDR2 SASEGT. As DNA, the CDR3 is TGTGGCAGTGAAGAGGCAAGCGGGAGGACTAGCGCCAAAAACATTCAGTACTTC. Translation: CGSEEASGRTSAKNIQYF.

This clonotype was recorded many times. This rearrangement joins TRBV7-8 to TRBJ2-3, with 12 bases identical to TRBD2. Germline CDR1 SGHVS, CDR2 FQNEAQ. V was clipped by 5 bases and J by 4 bases; unmatched bases: 7. This CDR3 is built from 16 residues. In DNA form, the CDR3 reads TGTGCCAGCAGCCCCCTAGCGGGAGGGCCCGCAGATACGCAGTATTTT. Encoded protein: CASSPLAGGPADTQYF.

This clonotype was recorded many times. This chain uses TRBV30 with TRBJ2-1; tentatively, D is TRBD2 (6 bases). The CDR3 consists of 14 residues. CDR1 and CDR2 from the germline V gene are GTSNPN and SVGIG (reference sequence). Deletions cut 0 bases from V and 3 bases from J, with 9 bases between. The CDR3 sequence: CAWSVLADYNEQFF. As DNA, the CDR3 is TGTGCCTGGAGTGTACTAGCCGACTACAATGAGCAGTTCTTC.

The CDR3 loop is CASSFSGEGAQYF. The CDR3 DNA sequence: TGCGCCAGCAGCTTCTCGGGGGAAGGGGCCCAGTACTTC. This sequence joins TRBV5-1 and TRBJ2-5, with D perhaps matching TRBD2 (6 bases). CDR3 length: 13 amino acids. In germline, CDR1 is SGHRS, CDR2 YFSETQ. Trimming pared 2 bases from V and 9 bases from J, leaving 14 bases between.

Written as DNA, the CDR3 is TGCAGCATGACTTCACGGGGAGACGAGCAGTACTTC. It specifies CSMTSRGDEQYF. The V call is TRBV29-1, the J call TRBJ2-7; TRBD2 might be the D (5 bases). Trimming left V 8 bases short and J 5 bases short, with 16 bases between. The CDR3 is made up of 12 amino acids. Germline loops: CDR1 SQVTM, CDR2 ANQGSEA.

Notes on this clonotype: One end of the junction does not line up with germline, which may come from a read error. The chain carries TRBV4-1 and TRBJ2-6, with 7 bases fitting TRBD1. CDR3 size: 15 residues. Germline values: CDR1 MGHRA, CDR2 YSYEKL. The CDR3 coding sequence is TGCGCCAGCAGTCAAGTCCAGACAGGGATCAACGTCCTGACTTTC. It specifies CASSQVQTGINVLTF.

The gene calls are TRBV11-2 and TRBJ2-3; no clear D gene. The V gene's germline CDR1 is SGHAT and CDR2 FQNNGV. This CDR3 region has 17 residues. Trimming pared 4 bases from V and 3 bases from J, leaving 20 bases between. The CDR3 loop reads CASSSSHRVANTDTQYF. Written as DNA, the CDR3 is TGTGCCAGCAGCTCCTCTCATCGGGTCGCTAATACAGATACGCAGTATTTT.

This clonotype was seen at least ten times. This rearrangement joins TRBV6-5 to TRBJ2-4, with D perhaps matching TRBD1 (6 bases). V was shortened by 4 bases and J by 0 bases, with 16 bases between the two germline ends. CDR1 and CDR2 from the germline V gene are MNHEY and SVGAGI. This CDR3 region has 17 residues. DNA of the CDR3: TGTGCCAGCAGTTCCCGTGGACAGACTTCAGCCAAAAACATTCAGTACTTC. This gives the protein CASSSRGQTSAKNIQYF.

In regard to this clonotype: A read error is likely, as this CDR3 ends without the conserved phenylalanine or tryptophan. The J gene is TRBJ2-4, the V gene TRBV7-8; D gene uncertain. The V end was cut by 6 bases, the J end by 7 bases, with 13 bases between. CDR1 SGHVS and CDR2 FQNEAQ come from the germline V gene. The CDR3 totals 13 residues. The CDR3 nucleotides are TGTGCCAGCAGTCATATAGGGCGTAACATTCAGTACTTA. Amino acid sequence: CASSHIGRNIQYL.

This chain joins TRBV20-1 and TRBJ2-1; 7 bases are a match to TRBD2. V was clipped by 5 bases and J by 2 bases; unmatched bases: 3. Germline V gene sequence: CDR1 DFQATT, CDR2 SNEGSKA (reference sequence). This CDR3 contains 13 residues. CDR3 in DNA: TGCAGTGCTCAGCGGGATGCCTACAATGAGCAGTTCTTC. Its translation: CSAQRDAYNEQFF.

V usage is TRBV11-3 and J usage is TRBJ2-1; D is uncertain. V was trimmed by 0 bases and J by 2 bases, leaving 14 bases between them. Germline V gives CDR1 SGHNT, CDR2 YENEEA. CDR3 length: 17 amino acids. The CDR3 is CASSLDPWSFPYNEQFF. In nucleotides, the CDR3 is TGTGCCAGCAGCTTAGATCCCTGGAGTTTTCCCTACAATGAGCAGTTCTTC.

The V and J genes are TRBV9 and TRBJ2-7; D is ambiguous. Germline V gene data show CDR1 as SGDLS and CDR2 as YYNGEE. V was trimmed by 4 bases and J by 3 bases, leaving 14 bases between them. The CDR3 sequence is 14 residues long. DNA of the CDR3: TGTGCCAGCAGCACAACCCCAGGTAGCTACGAGCAGTACTTC. Residues: CASSTTPGSYEQYF.

This clonotype occurred many times. V is TRBV15 and J is TRBJ2-1; no clear D. V dropped 0 bases and J dropped 3 bases, with 6 bases sitting between them. Per germline, CDR1 LNHNV and CDR2 YYDKDF (reference sequence). The CDR3 totals 14 residues. DNA for the CDR3: TGTGCCACCAGCAGAGATCGGAACTACAATGAGCAGTTCTTC. Protein: CATSRDRNYNEQFF.

A remark on this clonotype: The junction and the germline gene differ at one end; a read error may be behind it. V usage is TRBV11-3 and J usage is TRBJ2-5; 8 bases line up with TRBD1. The CDR3 totals 18 residues. From germline, CDR1 is SGHNT and CDR2 YENEEA. In DNA, the CDR3 is TGTGCCAGCAGCTTAGACTTGGCGACAGGGGACCGGCAAGAGACGCAGTACTTC. Encoded protein: CASSLDLATGDRQETQYF. Drawing the rest from reference TRBV11-3 and TRBJ2-5, the complete variable domain is EAGVVQSPRYKIIEKKQPVAFWCNPISGHNTLYWYLQNLGQGPELLIRYENEEAVDDSQLPKDRFSAERLKGVDSTLKIQPAELGDSAVYLCASSLDLATGDRQETQYFGPGTRLLVL.